The subject of this entry is one T cell receptor (beta chain). The germline V and J ends were trimmed by 5 bases and 8 bases, with 18 bases remaining between them. CDR1 is SQVTM, CDR2 ANQGSEA, per germline. There are 13 residues in the CDR3. The data originate from a study of T cell repertoires in cytomegalovirus infection. TCRdb reprocessed the reads via MiXCR and lists one record per CDR3 protein. The sample has about 260,000 distinct CDR3 sequences, approximately 13% seen once. The source is a human donor in good health (CMV status not recorded). Some clones in this sample may be carry-over from other donors' samples. V is TRBV29-1 and J is TRBJ1-2; possibly TRBD1 for D (5 bases). Input material: PBMCs. CDR3 nucleotides: TGCAGCGTTTCGGGCCTTCCAGGGAGCGGCTACACCTTC. Residues: CSVSGLPGSGYTF.